Sequencing of this T cell receptor beta chain was carried out in a study of shared clonotypes between healthy human individuals. Only Caucasian adults living in Nashville, Tennessee served as donors. It was across several immunoSEQ plates that each subset's genomic DNA was evenly split. The assay was immunoSEQ multiplex PCR, and TCRdb's table has in-frame clones only and misses some. The sample has about 480,000 clones, about three quarters seen once. V was shortened by 6 bases and J by 2 bases, with 8 bases between the two germline ends. Germline V gives CDR1 SQVTM, CDR2 ANQGSEA. This CDR3 is 11 amino acids long.

The chain has TRBV29-1 and TRBJ2-7; D may be TRBD1 (5 bases). The TCR comes from a woman in her thirties or forties in good health. Some clones in this sample may be carry-over from other donors' samples. The material sequenced was PBMCs. The CDR3 spells CSVGVAYEQYF. The CDR3 DNA sequence: TGCAGCGTAGGGGTTGCCTACGAGCAGTACTTC.